These 29 T cell receptor beta chains share one sample of origin, sequenced in a study of T cells after yellow fever vaccination. TCRdb re-called the 5' RACE reads with MiXCR, one entry per CDR3 protein. Seen here are 100,000 or so distinct CDR3 sequences, 8.9% observed once, and the top ten hold roughly 15%. The specimen comprised CD8+ T cells not binding an NS4B(214-222) dextramer, sorted from PBMCs, sampled around 14 days after the first yellow fever vaccination. The receptors come from a man aged 18 to 35 who received the YFV17D yellow fever vaccine.

The rearrangement joins TRBV4-1 to TRBJ2-1; no clear D gene. The germline gives CDR1 MGHRA, CDR2 YSYEKL. The CDR3 length is 13 residues. V was cut by 1 base and J by 10 bases, with 11 bases left in between. The chain's CDR3 is CASSQADGREQFF. CDR3 sequence (DNA): TGCGCCAGCAGCCAAGCCGATGGGCGGGAGCAGTTCTTC.

The chain joins TRBV13 to TRBJ2-7; possible D gene TRBD1, 5 bases. Deletions cut 9 bases from V and 0 bases from J, with 12 bases between. This CDR3 contains 13 residues. The germline V gene encodes CDR1 PRHDT and CDR2 FYEKMQ (reference sequence). The CDR3 sequence: CASGTGSSYEQYV. CDR3 sequence (DNA): TGTGCCAGTGGAACAGGTAGCTCCTACGAGCAGTACGTC.

This sequence joins TRBV7-3 and TRBJ2-3; D ambiguous. The length of the CDR3 is 15 residues. The V end lost 2 bases, the J end lost 2 bases, and 11 bases lay between the germline ends. Germline V lookup: CDR1 SGHTA, CDR2 FQGTGA. The CDR3 region is CASSLSGRDTDTQYF. CDR3 DNA sequence: TGTGCCAGCAGCTTATCGGGCAGAGACACAGATACGCAGTATTTT.

This clonotype was seen a handful of times. The chain employs TRBV20-1 and TRBJ1-2; D is unclear. The CDR3 runs 12 residues. Trimming pared 2 bases from V and 0 bases from J, leaving 4 bases between. Germline-derived CDR1 and CDR2 are DFQATT and SNEGSKA (reference sequence). The CDR3 spells CSARPANYGYTF. CDR3 bases: TGCAGTGCTAGACCGGCTAACTATGGCTACACCTTC.

This clonotype was counted between two and nine times. The J gene is TRBJ2-7, the V gene TRBV7-6; D gene ambiguous. CDR1 and CDR2 from the germline V gene are SGHVS and FNYEAQ. The V and J ends lost 1 base and 2 bases respectively, with 6 bases between them. The CDR3 loop spans 13 amino acids. CDR3 region: CASSLGSAYEQYF. The CDR3 DNA reads as TGTGCCAGCAGCTTAGGGTCAGCCTACGAGCAGTACTTC.

V is TRBV7-8 and J is TRBJ2-7; 10 bases line up with TRBD1. Germline lookup yields CDR1 SGHVS and CDR2 FQNEAQ. This CDR3 has 15 amino acids. V dropped 5 bases and J dropped 4; count of bases not matched to a gene: 8. CDR3 sequence reads: CASSLDRGLTYEQYV. CDR3 in DNA: TGTGCCAGCAGCCTGGACAGGGGGTTAACGTACGAGCAGTACGTC.

This clonotype came up a few times. The chain is built from TRBV5-4 and TRBJ1-2, with unresolved D. Trimming took off 4 bases at V and 1 base at J, with 8 bases between the two ends. The CDR3 extends over 13 amino acids. CDR1 SGHNT and CDR2 YYREEE come from the germline V gene (reference sequence). The CDR3 loop is CASSQDHNYGYTF. The CDR3 DNA reads as TGTGCCAGCAGCCAGGACCATAACTATGGCTACACCTTC.

The chain combines TRBV12-5 with TRBJ2-5; 8 positions match TRBD1. This CDR3 is 16 amino acids long. J gave up 5 bases and V 3 bases, and 11 bases lay outside the gene matches. Germline values: CDR1 LGHNT, CDR2 FRNRAP. CDR3 DNA sequence: TGTGCTAGTGGTTTTGAAGTCAGGGGGCTAGAGGAGACCCAGTACTTC. Translation: CASGFEVRGLEETQYF. The full variable domain, with the rest looked up from reference TRBV12-5 and TRBJ2-5, is DARVTQTPRHKVTEMGQEVTMRCQPILGHNTVFWYRQTMMQGLELLAYFRNRAPLDDSGMPKDRFSAEMPDATLATLKIQPSEPRDSAVYFCASGFEVRGLEETQYFGPGTRLLVL.

This clonotype was detected only a few times. The V and J genes are TRBV20-1 and TRBJ2-7; no clear D. The germline CDR1 and CDR2 sequences are DFQATT and SNEGSKA (reference sequence). The CDR3 spans 12 residues. V shed 5 bases and J shed 0 bases, with 8 bases lying between them. The CDR3 region has the DNA TGCAGTGCTGTCGCAGGCTCCTACGAGCAGTACGTC. Translated: CSAVAGSYEQYV.

The sample holds a few counts of this clonotype. The CDR3: CASSEWVGRSNTQYF. As DNA, the CDR3 is TGTGCCAGCAGTGAATGGGTCGGCAGGAGCAATACGCAGTATTTT. J is TRBJ2-3 and V is TRBV25-1; no definite D call. The CDR3 extends over 15 amino acids. V lost 1 base, J lost 7 bases, and 15 bases lay in between. Germline V gene sequence: CDR1 MGHDK, CDR2 SYGVNS.

This clonotype occurred many times. The gene calls are TRBV12-3 or TRBV12-4 and TRBJ2-2; D call uncertain. With 6 bases removed from V and 2 bases from J, the gap between germline ends came to 4 bases. CDR3 size: 12 residues. This CDR3 is CASSPNTGELFF. CDR3 sequence (DNA): TGTGCCAGCAGCCCAAACACCGGGGAGCTGTTTTTT.

This clonotype was observed a few times. V is TRBV9 and J is TRBJ2-3; tentatively, D is TRBD1 or TRBD2 (6 bases each). CDR3 length equals 13 residues. V lost 1 base to trimming and J lost 6 bases, with 9 bases between them. CDR1 and CDR2 (germline): SGDLS, YYNGEE. The CDR3 coding sequence is TGTGCCAGCAGCGTATGGGGGGCGGATACGCAGTATTTT. Translating gives CASSVWGADTQYF. The entire variable domain, with the rest obtained from reference TRBV9 and TRBJ2-3, is as follows: DSGVTQTPKHLITATGQRVTLRCSPRSGDLSVYWYQQSLDQGLQFLIQYYNGEERAKGNILERFSAQQFPDLHSELNLSSLELGDSALYFCASSVWGADTQYFGPGTRLTVL.

V and J are TRBV4-2 and TRBJ2-5; 8 nucleotides match TRBD2. The CDR3 totals 19 residues. The trim removed 4 bases at V and 0 bases at J, leaving 16 bases unmatched. Germline-derived CDR1 and CDR2 are LGHNA and YNFKEQ. The CDR3 nucleotides are TGTGCCAGCAGCCCGGCCGAGATCACGGGGGGGAAGTACCAAGAGACCCAGTACTTC. It encodes CASSPAEITGGKYQETQYF.

This clonotype has ten or more counts. The rearrangement links TRBV20-1 to TRBJ2-7; D is ambiguous. The V gene lost 0 bases and the J gene lost 6 bases, with 6 bases spanning the gap. This CDR3 spans 11 amino acids. Germline assignment: CDR1 DFQATT and CDR2 SNEGSKA (reference sequence). CDR3 nucleotide sequence: TGCAGTGCTAGAGATGGGCCCGAGCAGTACGTC. Amino acid sequence: CSARDGPEQYV.

The V and J genes are TRBV5-4 and TRBJ2-2; no clear D. CDR1 SGHNT and CDR2 YYREEE come from the germline V gene (reference sequence). CDR3 size: 14 residues. Between the trimmed V and J ends, which lost 9 bases and 1 base, there was a span of 13 bases. The CDR3 is CATSEAGNTGELFF. CDR3 DNA sequence: TGTGCCACCTCCGAGGCAGGGAACACCGGGGAGCTGTTTTTT.

This chain connects TRBV5-4 to TRBJ2-3; a weak D match, TRBD2 (5 bases). Trimming pared 4 bases from V and 4 bases from J, leaving 7 bases between. Per the germline V gene, CDR1 is SGHNT and CDR2 is YYREEE (reference sequence). CDR3 size: 12 residues. DNA of the CDR3: TGTGCCAGCAGCCTAGCATCAGATACGCAGTATTTT. Residues: CASSLASDTQYF.

The CDR3 spells CASRRVPLANSPLHF. CDR3 nucleotide sequence: TGTGCCAGCCGGAGGGTACCCCTGGCTAATTCACCCCTCCACTTT. The V call is TRBV6-4, the J call TRBJ1-6, with D unclear. This CDR3 contains 15 residues. V dropped 8 bases and J dropped 6 bases, with 17 bases sitting between them. Germline CDR1 reads MRHNA; CDR2 reads SNTAGT.

This clonotype has more than one count but fewer than ten. The rearrangement links TRBV7-8 to TRBJ2-3, with D uncertain. The CDR3 covers 14 residues. Between the trimmed V and J ends, which lost 6 bases and 2 bases, there was a span of 12 bases. CDR1 and CDR2 from the germline V gene are SGHVS and FQNEAQ. The CDR3 DNA reads TGTGCCAGCAGGTTCCGGCTTGCCACAGATACGCAGTATTTT. Translated, it gives CASRFRLATDTQYF. Together with reference TRBV7-8 and TRBJ2-3, the CDR3 gives the full variable domain: GAGVSQSPRYKVAKRGQDVALRCDPISGHVSLFWYQQALGQGPEFLTYFQNEAQLDKSGLPSDRFFAERPEGSVSTLKIQRTQQEDSAVYLCASRFRLATDTQYFGPGTRLTVL.

This clonotype was counted a few times. The chain joins TRBV5-5 to TRBJ2-3; D possibly corresponds to TRBD1 (6 bases). Trimming shortened V by 4 bases and J by 2 bases, and 11 bases separated the two germline ends. The germline V gene encodes CDR1 SGHKS and CDR2 YYEKEE (reference sequence). This CDR3 is built from 14 residues. DNA for the CDR3: TGTGCCAGCAGCCAGGGGCTAATCACAGATACGCAGTATTTT. Its translation is CASSQGLITDTQYF. The variable domain in full, completed from reference TRBV5-5 and TRBJ2-3, reads DAGVTQSPTHLIKTRGQQVTLRCSPISGHKSVSWYQQVLGQGPQFIFQYYEKEERGRGNFPDRFSARQFPNYSSELNVNALLLGDSALYLCASSQGLITDTQYFGPGTRLTVL.

This clonotype was seen more than once but under ten times. The gene calls are TRBV5-6 and TRBJ2-7; D unclear. Germline V CDR1 and CDR2: SGHDT, YYEEEE. Trimming stripped 0 bases from V and 3 bases from J, with 13 bases between. CDR3 length equals 15 residues. In DNA, the CDR3 is TGTGCCAGCAGCTTGGCCCCTGACGGAATCTACGAGCAGTACGTC. This encodes CASSLAPDGIYEQYV.

This clonotype appeared many times. V is TRBV20-1 and J is TRBJ2-7; 7 nucleotides match TRBD1. With V trimmed by 7 bases and J by 6 bases, 12 bases remained unmatched. The CDR3 extends over 13 amino acids. The germline gives CDR1 DFQATT, CDR2 SNEGSKA (reference sequence). CDR3: CSVIGGTDVEQYF. In DNA form, the CDR3 reads TGCAGTGTGATCGGTGGGACAGACGTCGAGCAGTACTTC.

This clonotype has just a few counts. The J gene is TRBJ2-5, the V gene TRBV4-1; D may correspond to TRBD1 or TRBD2 (5 bases each). The length of the CDR3 is 15 residues. The V end was cut by 1 base, the J end by 5 bases, with 14 bases between. From germline, CDR1 is MGHRA and CDR2 YSYEKL. CDR3 in amino acids: CASSQGWGGRETQYF. The CDR3 coding sequence is TGCGCCAGCAGCCAAGGTTGGGGCGGGCGGGAGACCCAGTACTTC.

This chain links TRBV12-3 or TRBV12-4 with TRBJ1-1; no definite D call. V lost 6 bases and J lost 0, with 11 bases in between. This CDR3 spans 14 amino acids. CDR3 in DNA: TGTGCCAGCAGGTTCACCTCGTTGAACACTGAAGCTTTCTTT. This gives the protein CASRFTSLNTEAFF.

This clonotype was observed at least ten times. J is TRBJ1-6 and V is TRBV10-3; maybe TRBD1 (5 bases). The CDR3 sequence is 15 residues long. Germline V CDR1 and CDR2: ENHRY, SYGVKD. V lost 0 bases and J lost 9, with 12 bases in between. The DNA of the CDR3 is TGTGCCATCAGTGAGTCGGGGGTTCCAGGTTCACCCCTCCACTTT. Translated: CAISESGVPGSPLHF.

This clonotype was found many times. V usage is TRBV4-3 and J usage is TRBJ2-3; TRBD2 matches 15 bases. Trimming at V came to 3 bases and at J to 9 bases, leaving 7 bases not matched to a gene. Germline values: CDR1 LGHNA, CDR2 YSLEER. CDR3 length: 16 amino acids. CDR3 bases: TGCGCCAGCAGCCAGGGGACTAGCGGGGGGAGTTGGACGCAGTATTTT. Amino acid sequence: CASSQGTSGGSWTQYF.

Only a few counts were recorded for this clonotype. The chain links TRBV4-1 to TRBJ2-1; tentatively, D is TRBD1 or TRBD2 (5 bases each). Trimming shortened V by 1 base and J by 7 bases, and 11 bases separated the two germline ends. This CDR3 has 14 residues. CDR1 and CDR2 (germline): MGHRA, YSYEKL. CDR3 sequence reads: CASSQGRDRNEQFF. In DNA, the CDR3 is TGCGCCAGCAGCCAAGGCCGGGACCGAAATGAGCAGTTCTTC.

The sample holds a few counts of this clonotype. The genes are TRBV12-3 or TRBV12-4 and TRBJ1-1; D gene unclear. The length of the CDR3 is 13 residues. The V end lost 2 bases, the J end lost 2 bases, and 6 bases lay between the germline ends. DNA for the CDR3: TGTGCCAGCAGTTTAACCTCAAACACTGAAGCTTTCTTT. This encodes CASSLTSNTEAFF.

This clonotype was observed a handful of times. The chain recombines TRBV7-8 with TRBJ2-3, with TRBD2 as a possible D gene (7 bases). Trimming removed 10 bases from V and 7 bases from J, with 18 bases in between. The CDR3 loop spans 13 amino acids. Germline values: CDR1 SGHVS, CDR2 FQNEAQ. In DNA form, the CDR3 reads TGTGCCACCATTAACGGGGGGCTAAATACGCAGTATTTT. Translating gives CATINGGLNTQYF. The full variable domain, completed using reference TRBV7-8 and TRBJ2-3, is GAGVSQSPRYKVAKRGQDVALRCDPISGHVSLFWYQQALGQGPEFLTYFQNEAQLDKSGLPSDRFFAERPEGSVSTLKIQRTQQEDSAVYLCATINGGLNTQYFGPGTRLTVL.

The chain recombines TRBV27 with TRBJ1-5; the D gene is possibly TRBD1 (6 bases). V shed 1 base and J shed 7 bases, with 14 bases lying between them. The CDR3 extends over 15 amino acids. Per germline, CDR1 MNHEY and CDR2 SMNVEV (reference sequence). CDR3 nucleotide sequence: TGTGCCAGCAGTTTATTTCGAGGGGGGGGGCAGCCCCAGCATTTT. It translates to CASSLFRGGGQPQHF.